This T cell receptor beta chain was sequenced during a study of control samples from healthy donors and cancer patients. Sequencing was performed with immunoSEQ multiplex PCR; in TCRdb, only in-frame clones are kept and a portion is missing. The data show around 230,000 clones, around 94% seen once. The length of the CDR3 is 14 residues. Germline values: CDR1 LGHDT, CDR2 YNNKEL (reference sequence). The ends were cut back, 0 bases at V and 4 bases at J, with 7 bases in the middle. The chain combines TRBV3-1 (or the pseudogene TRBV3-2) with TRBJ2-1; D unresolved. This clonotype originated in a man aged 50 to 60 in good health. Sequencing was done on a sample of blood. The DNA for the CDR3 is TGTGCCAGCAGCCAAGAATACGGATACAATGAGCAGTTCTTC. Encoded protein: CASSQEYGYNEQFF.